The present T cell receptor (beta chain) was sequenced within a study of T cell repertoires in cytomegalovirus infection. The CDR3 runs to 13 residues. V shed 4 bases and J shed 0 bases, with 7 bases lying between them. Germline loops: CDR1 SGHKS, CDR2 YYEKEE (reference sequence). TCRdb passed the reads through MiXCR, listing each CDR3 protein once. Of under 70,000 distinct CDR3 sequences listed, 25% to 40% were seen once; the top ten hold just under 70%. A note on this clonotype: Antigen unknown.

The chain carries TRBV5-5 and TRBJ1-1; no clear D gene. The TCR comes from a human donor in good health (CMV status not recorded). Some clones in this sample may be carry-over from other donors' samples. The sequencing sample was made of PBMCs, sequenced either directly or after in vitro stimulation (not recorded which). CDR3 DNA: TGTGCCAGCAGCCCGGACCTGAACACTGAAGCTTTCTTT. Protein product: CASSPDLNTEAFF.